The rows below give T cell receptor beta chains drawn from one sample of a study of blood T cell repertoires in COVID-19. The table came from immunoSEQ multiplex PCR; TCRdb's copy has only in-frame clones and leaves some out. The repertoire has over 25,000 clones, roughly 84% of them found once; the top ten carry approximately 12%. The sample was peripheral blood. The receptors stem from a human donor in a cohort sampled during active COVID-19. Both conserved end residues are part of each CDR3. D genes are given only for firm matches. Clone size is stated in some rows and not others, as once, few, many or a class when expanded.

V gene	J gene	clone size	D gene	CDR3 protein	CDR3 DNA
TRBV5-1	TRBJ2-3	few	TRBD1	CASSQGQGLRDTQYF	TGCGCCAGCAGCCAGGGACAGGGCTTGCGCGATACGCAGTATTTT
TRBV20-1	TRBJ2-2	-	-	CSARGSGELFF	TGCAGTGCTAGGGGCTCCGGGGAGCTGTTTTTT
TRBV7-2	TRBJ2-7	-	TRBD1	CASSLGGGGPPYEQYF	TGTGCCAGCAGCTTAGGAGGGGGCGGGCCCCCCTACGAGCAGTACTTC
TRBV19	TRBJ2-5	-	TRBD2	CASSIDVAGGGETQYF	TGTGCCAGTAGTATAGATGTAGCGGGGGGTGGAGAGACCCAGTACTTC
TRBV7-2	TRBJ2-4	-	-	CASSLEGVGNIQYF	TGTGCCAGCAGCTTAGAAGGGGTGGGGAACATTCAGTACTTC
TRBV15	TRBJ2-3	-	TRBD2	CATSRVRRGGTDTQYF	TGTGCCACCAGCAGAGTACGGCGGGGGGGCACAGATACGCAGTATTTT
TRBV7-2	TRBJ2-5	-	TRBD2	CASSWHPTGTRGETQYF	TGTGCCAGCAGCTGGCACCCAACCGGGACTAGGGGAGAGACCCAGTACTTC
TRBV7-3	TRBJ2-5	-	-	CASSPFGRGETQYF	TGTGCCAGCAGCCCCTTCGGACGGGGAGAGACCCAGTACTTC
TRBV7-3	TRBJ2-7	-	-	CASSQGAGYEQYF	TGTGCCAGCAGCCAAGGAGCGGGCTACGAGCAGTACTTC
TRBV3-1/TRBV3-2	TRBJ1-6	-	TRBD1	CASSRPGTGLHF	TGTGCCAGCAGCCGCCCCGGGACAGGCCTCCACTTT
TRBV19	TRBJ2-5	-	-	CASSISIDGSPQYF	TGTGCCAGTAGTATAAGTATTGATGGGAGCCCCCAGTACTTC
TRBV15	TRBJ2-1	-	-	CATSTGSSTLF	TGTGCCACCAGCACCGGGTCTTCCACCCTCTTC
TRBV11-2	TRBJ1-2	-	-	CASSLRQLNYGYTF	TGTGCCAGCAGCTTGAGACAGCTTAACTATGGCTACACCTTC
TRBV11-3	TRBJ1-6	once	-	CASSEMRGSPLHF	TGTGCCAGCAGCGAAATGAGGGGGTCACCCCTCCACTTT
TRBV19	TRBJ2-7	-	-	CASSPDGGPYEQYF	TGTGCCAGTAGCCCGGACGGAGGCCCCTACGAGCAGTACTTC
TRBV5-6	TRBJ1-1	-	TRBD1	CASSSDRGLTEAFF	TGTGCCAGCAGTTCCGACAGGGGGCTCACTGAAGCTTTCTTT
TRBV5-4	TRBJ1-1	-	-	CASTPGRDTEAFF	TGTGCCAGCACCCCAGGGAGGGACACTGAAGCTTTCTTT
TRBV18	TRBJ2-7	few	-	CASSPPGDLSYEQYF	TGTGCCAGCTCACCACCAGGGGACTTATCCTACGAGCAGTACTTC
TRBV5-1	TRBJ1-2	many	TRBD1	CASSLSRTGVGGYTF	TGCGCCAGCAGCTTGTCCCGGACAGGGGTTGGAGGCTACACCTTC
TRBV18	TRBJ1-5	-	-	CASSPDYGSSSLNQPQHF	TGTGCCAGCTCCCCCGACTACGGATCCAGCTCCCTCAATCAGCCCCAGCATTTT
TRBV28	TRBJ1-2	once	-	CASCGGEGGYTF	TGTGCCAGCTGCGGAGGGGAGGGAGGCTACACCTTC
TRBV18	TRBJ2-1	-	TRBD2	CASSPGLTSYNEQFF	TGTGCCAGCTCACCGGGACTAACATCCTACAATGAGCAGTTCTTC
TRBV30	TRBJ1-4	-	-	CAWSAGWGNEKLFF	TGTGCCTGGAGTGCGGGATGGGGTAATGAAAAACTGTTTTTT
TRBV5-4	TRBJ2-5	once	-	CASSLGWRETQYF	TGTGCCAGCAGCTTGGGATGGCGGGAGACCCAGTACTTC
TRBV10-1	TRBJ1-6	-	-	CASRGRDNKISPLHF	TGCGCCAGCAGAGGCCGGGACAATAAAATCTCACCCCTCCACTTT
TRBV18	TRBJ1-1	-	-	CASSSRENTEAFF	TGTGCCAGCTCATCACGAGAGAACACTGAAGCTTTCTTT
TRBV7-9	TRBJ1-4	-	-	CASSLSWEKLFF	TGTGCCAGCAGCTTAAGCTGGGAAAAACTGTTTTTT
TRBV3-1/TRBV3-2	TRBJ2-7	-	-	CASSQNHEQYF	TGTGCCAGCAGTCAGAACCACGAGCAGTACTTC
TRBV27	TRBJ2-3	-	-	CASTPGRAEGTQYF	TGTGCCAGCACCCCAGGTCGGGCCGAGGGTACGCAGTATTTT
TRBV3-1/TRBV3-2	TRBJ2-7	few	-	CASSQGLTGEQYF	TGTGCCAGCAGCCAAGGGCTGACGGGCGAGCAGTACTTC
TRBV5-8	TRBJ2-3	-	TRBD1	CASSLKGRGTGRTDTQYF	TGTGCCAGCAGCTTGAAAGGCCGCGGGACAGGGAGGACAGATACGCAGTATTTT
TRBV14	TRBJ2-2	-	TRBD2	CASSRGLATNTGELFF	TGTGCCAGCAGCCGGGGACTAGCTACGAACACCGGGGAGCTGTTTTTT
TRBV4-1	TRBJ2-7	-	TRBD1	CASSQDGGQGTPYEQYF	TGCGCCAGCAGCCAAGACGGTGGACAGGGGACGCCCTACGAGCAGTACTTC
TRBV7-9	TRBJ2-2	-	TRBD1	CASSSNRDSTNTGELFF	TGTGCCAGCAGCTCCAATCGGGACAGCACGAACACCGGGGAGCTGTTTTTT
TRBV9	TRBJ1-3	-	TRBD1	CASSATNPTGSRNTIYF	TGTGCCAGCAGCGCCACCAACCCGACAGGGAGCCGAAACACCATATATTTT
TRBV19	TRBJ1-4	-	TRBD1	CASKYRGEEKLFF	TGTGCCAGTAAGTACAGGGGCGAAGAAAAACTGTTTTTT
TRBV19	TRBJ1-6	-	TRBD1	CASADRVYNSPLHF	TGTGCCAGCGCGGACAGGGTCTATAATTCACCCCTCCACTTT
TRBV29-1	TRBJ1-2	-	-	CSVSQGKNYGYTF	TGCAGCGTTTCCCAGGGGAAGAACTATGGCTACACCTTC
TRBV19	TRBJ2-7	-	TRBD2	CASSMSGAGSSYEQYF	TGTGCCAGTAGTATGAGCGGGGCGGGGAGCTCCTACGAGCAGTACTTC
TRBV12-5	TRBJ1-1	-	-	CASGLMDSWEANTEAFF	TGTGCTAGTGGTCTGATGGACAGTTGGGAAGCGAACACTGAAGCTTTCTTT
TRBV3-1/TRBV3-2	TRBJ1-1	-	-	CASSQWTAGGNTEAFF	TGTGCCAGCAGCCAATGGACAGCGGGAGGGAACACTGAAGCTTTCTTT
TRBV27	TRBJ1-6	-	-	CASSPLAVQSSYNSPLHF	TGTGCCAGCAGCCCTTTAGCCGTTCAAAGCTCCTATAATTCACCCCTCCACTTT
TRBV7-2	TRBJ2-7	-	-	CASSGEVGREQYF	TGTGCCAGCAGCGGGGAGGTGGGGCGCGAGCAGTACTTC
TRBV28	TRBJ1-2	-	TRBD1	CASSLLGQGYGYTF	TGTGCCAGCAGTTTATTGGGACAGGGGTATGGCTACACCTTC
TRBV10-3	TRBJ1-3	-	-	CAISESISMSGNTIYF	TGTGCCATCAGTGAGTCGATTAGCATGTCCGGAAACACCATATATTTT
TRBV24-1	TRBJ2-1	-	-	CATSAPRTAYNEQFF	TGTGCCACCAGTGCTCCTCGGACAGCGTACAATGAGCAGTTCTTC
TRBV19	TRBJ1-4	-	TRBD1	CASAILDRGREKLFF	TGTGCCAGCGCAATTTTGGACAGGGGGCGAGAAAAACTGTTTTTT
TRBV6-6	TRBJ2-7	-	-	CASSYESFYEQYF	TGTGCCAGCAGTTACGAGTCCTTCTACGAGCAGTACTTC
TRBV13	TRBJ2-3	-	-	CASSFRGINTDTQYF	TGTGCCAGCAGCTTCAGGGGAATAAACACAGATACGCAGTATTTT
TRBV27	TRBJ1-4	-	TRBD1	CASSSAGQGEEKLFF	TGTGCCAGCAGCTCGGCGGGACAGGGGGAAGAAAAACTGTTTTTT